This T cell receptor (beta chain) was sequenced during a study of shared clonotypes between healthy human individuals. Findings and caveats of the study: Tissues were not sampled, only blood, and their repertoires likely differ. Clonotype sharing among donors likely depends on sequencing depth.

Regarding this clone: The antigen remains undetermined. This sample also contains other DNA sequences that code for the same CDR3.

Each sorted subset replicate got 200 ng genomic DNA, approximately 27,000 genomes. The method was immunoSEQ multiplex PCR; TCRdb's version includes in-frame clones alone and lacks a portion of them. The table has over 850,000 clones, approximately 78% seen once. Each of the donors was a healthy adult who was HIV-negative and had not had a recent acute infection or vaccination. This TCR came from a man aged 18 to 29 in good health. Some clones in this sample may be carry-over from other donors' samples. Sequenced material: memory CD4+ T cells from PBMCs. Regarding subset: CD45RA-negative fraction.

CDR3 DNA: TGCAGTGCTAGGCTCACAGATACGCAGTATTTT. This codes for CSARLTDTQYF. The chain joins TRBV20-1 to TRBJ2-3; the D is unclear. Germline lookup yields CDR1 DFQATT and CDR2 SNEGSKA (reference sequence). V shed 3 bases and J shed 2 bases, with 3 bases lying between them. The CDR3 has 11 residues.